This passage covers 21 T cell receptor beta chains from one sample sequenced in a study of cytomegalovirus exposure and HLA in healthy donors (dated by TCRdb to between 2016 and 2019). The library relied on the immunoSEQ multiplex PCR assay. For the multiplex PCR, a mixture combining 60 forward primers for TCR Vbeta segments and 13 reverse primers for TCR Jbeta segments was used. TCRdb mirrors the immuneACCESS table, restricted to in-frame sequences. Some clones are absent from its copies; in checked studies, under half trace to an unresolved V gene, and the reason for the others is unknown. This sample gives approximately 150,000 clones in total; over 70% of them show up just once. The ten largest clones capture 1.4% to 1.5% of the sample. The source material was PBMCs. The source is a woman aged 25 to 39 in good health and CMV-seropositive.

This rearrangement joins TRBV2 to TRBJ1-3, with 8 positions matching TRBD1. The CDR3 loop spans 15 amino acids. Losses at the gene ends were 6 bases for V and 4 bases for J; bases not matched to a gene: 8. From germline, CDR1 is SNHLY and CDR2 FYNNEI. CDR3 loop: CASSETGVLGNTIYF. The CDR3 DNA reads TGTGCCAGCAGCGAGACAGGGGTTCTGGGAAACACCATATATTTT.

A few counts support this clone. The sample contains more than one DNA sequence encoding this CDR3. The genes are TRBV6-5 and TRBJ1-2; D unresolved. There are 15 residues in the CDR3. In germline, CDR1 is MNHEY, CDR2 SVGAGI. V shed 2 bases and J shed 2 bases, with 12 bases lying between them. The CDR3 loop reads CASSYGGLGNYGYTF. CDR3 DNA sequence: TGTGCCAGCAGTTACGGAGGTCTGGGAAACTATGGCTACACCTTC.

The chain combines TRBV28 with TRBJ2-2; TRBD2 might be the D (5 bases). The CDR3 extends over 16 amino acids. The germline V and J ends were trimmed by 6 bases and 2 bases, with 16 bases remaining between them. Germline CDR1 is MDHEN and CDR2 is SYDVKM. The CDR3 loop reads CASSSPGSRNTGELFF. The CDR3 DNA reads TGTGCCAGCAGCTCACCGGGAAGTCGAAACACCGGGGAGCTGTTTTTT.

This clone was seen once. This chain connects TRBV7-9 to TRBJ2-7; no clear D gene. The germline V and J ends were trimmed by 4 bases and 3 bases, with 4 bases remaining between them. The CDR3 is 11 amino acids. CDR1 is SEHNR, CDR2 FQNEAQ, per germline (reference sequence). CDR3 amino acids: CASSSNYEQYF. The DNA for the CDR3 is TGTGCCAGCAGCTCCAACTACGAGCAGTACTTC.

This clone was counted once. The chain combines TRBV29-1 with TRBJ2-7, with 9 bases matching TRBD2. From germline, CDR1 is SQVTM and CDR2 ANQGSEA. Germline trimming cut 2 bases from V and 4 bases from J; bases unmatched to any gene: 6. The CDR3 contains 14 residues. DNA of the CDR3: TGCAGCGTTGAATCGGCGGGAGGGCCTTACGAGCAGTACTTC. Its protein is CSVESAGGPYEQYF.

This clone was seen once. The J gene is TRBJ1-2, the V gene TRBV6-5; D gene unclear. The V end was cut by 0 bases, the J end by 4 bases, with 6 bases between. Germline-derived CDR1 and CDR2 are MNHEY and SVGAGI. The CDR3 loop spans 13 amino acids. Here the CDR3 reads CASSYSRSYGYTF. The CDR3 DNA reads TGTGCCAGCAGTTACTCGCGGTCCTATGGCTACACCTTC.

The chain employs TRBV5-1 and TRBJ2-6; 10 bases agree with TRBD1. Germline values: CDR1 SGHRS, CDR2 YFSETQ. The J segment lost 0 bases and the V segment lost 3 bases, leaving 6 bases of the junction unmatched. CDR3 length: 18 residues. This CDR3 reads CASSSAGQGGSGANVLTF. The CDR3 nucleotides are TGCGCCAGCAGCTCAGCAGGACAGGGGGGCTCTGGGGCCAACGTCCTGACTTTC.

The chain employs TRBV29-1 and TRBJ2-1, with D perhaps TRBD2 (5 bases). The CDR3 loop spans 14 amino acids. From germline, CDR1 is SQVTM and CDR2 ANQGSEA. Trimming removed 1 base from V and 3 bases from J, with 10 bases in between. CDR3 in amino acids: CSVEASRLYNEQFF. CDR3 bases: TGCAGCGTTGAAGCTAGCAGGCTCTACAATGAGCAGTTCTTC.

The CDR3 protein is CASSFPGKPYNEQFF. In nucleotides, the CDR3 is TGTGCCAGCAGCTTCCCGGGGAAGCCCTACAATGAGCAGTTCTTC. The V gene is TRBV7-2, the J gene TRBJ2-1, with a weak D call TRBD2 (5 bases). The ends were cut back, 3 bases at V and 2 bases at J, with 11 bases in the middle. This CDR3 spans 15 amino acids. Germline V lookup: CDR1 SGHTA, CDR2 FQGNSA. Using reference TRBV7-2 and TRBJ2-1 for the parts outside the CDR3, the full variable domain is GAGVSQSPSNKVTEKGKDVELRCDPISGHTALYWYRQSLGQGLEFLIYFQGNSAPDKSGLPSDRFSAERTGGSVSTLTIQRTQQEDSAVYLCASSFPGKPYNEQFFGPGTRLTVL.

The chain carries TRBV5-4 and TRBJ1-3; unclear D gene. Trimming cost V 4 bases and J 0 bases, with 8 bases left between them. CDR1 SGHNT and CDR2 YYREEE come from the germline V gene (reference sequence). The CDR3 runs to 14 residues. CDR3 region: CASSTVSSGNTIYF. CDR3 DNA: TGTGCCAGCAGCACCGTCAGCTCTGGAAACACCATATATTTT. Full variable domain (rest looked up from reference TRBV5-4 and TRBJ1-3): ETGVTQSPTHLIKTRGQQVTLRCSSQSGHNTVSWYQQALGQGPQFIFQYYREEENGRGNFPPRFSGLQFPNYSSELNVNALELDDSALYLCASSTVSSGNTIYFGEGSWLTVV.

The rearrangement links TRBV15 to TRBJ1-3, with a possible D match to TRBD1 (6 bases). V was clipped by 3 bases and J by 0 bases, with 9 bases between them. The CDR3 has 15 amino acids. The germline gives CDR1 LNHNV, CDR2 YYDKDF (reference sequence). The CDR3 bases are TGTGCCACCAGCAGGATGGACAGCTCTGGAAACACCATATATTTT. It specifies CATSRMDSSGNTIYF.

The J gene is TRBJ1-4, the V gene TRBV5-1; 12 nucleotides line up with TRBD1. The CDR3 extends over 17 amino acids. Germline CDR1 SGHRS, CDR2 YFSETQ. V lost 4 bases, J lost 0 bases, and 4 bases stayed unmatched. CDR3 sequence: CASSGGTGGSTNEKLFF. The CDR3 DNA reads TGCGCCAGCAGCGGTGGGACAGGGGGCTCAACTAATGAAAAACTGTTTTTT.

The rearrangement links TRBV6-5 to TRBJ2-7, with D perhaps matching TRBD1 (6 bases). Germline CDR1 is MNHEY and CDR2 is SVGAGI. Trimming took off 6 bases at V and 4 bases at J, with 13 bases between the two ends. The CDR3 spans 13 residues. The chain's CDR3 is CASRPDSTYEQYF. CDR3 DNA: TGTGCCAGCAGGCCGGACAGCACGTACGAGCAGTACTTC.

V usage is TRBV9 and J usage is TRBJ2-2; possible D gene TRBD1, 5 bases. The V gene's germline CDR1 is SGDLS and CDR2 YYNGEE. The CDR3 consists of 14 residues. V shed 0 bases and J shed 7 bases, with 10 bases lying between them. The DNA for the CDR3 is TGTGCCAGCAGCGTAGCTGGGGCGGTCGGGGAGCTGTTTTTT. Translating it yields CASSVAGAVGELFF.

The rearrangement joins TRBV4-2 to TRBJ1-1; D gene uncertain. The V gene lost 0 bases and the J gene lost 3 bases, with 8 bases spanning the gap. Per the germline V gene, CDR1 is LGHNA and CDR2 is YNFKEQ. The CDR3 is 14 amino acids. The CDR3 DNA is TGTGCCAGCAGCCAAGAGCAGGTGCACACTGAAGCTTTCTTT. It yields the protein CASSQEQVHTEAFF.

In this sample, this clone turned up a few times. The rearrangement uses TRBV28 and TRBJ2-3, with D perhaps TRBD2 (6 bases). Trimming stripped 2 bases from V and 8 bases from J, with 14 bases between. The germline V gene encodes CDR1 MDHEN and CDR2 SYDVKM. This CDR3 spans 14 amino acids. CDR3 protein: CASSLGGTGATQYF. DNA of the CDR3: TGTGCCAGCAGTTTAGGCGGGACCGGCGCTACGCAGTATTTT.

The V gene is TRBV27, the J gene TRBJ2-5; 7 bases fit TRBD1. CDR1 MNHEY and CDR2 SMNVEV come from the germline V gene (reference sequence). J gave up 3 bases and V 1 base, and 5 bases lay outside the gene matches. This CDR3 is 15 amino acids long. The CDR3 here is CASSLYVQGKETQYF. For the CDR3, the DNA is TGTGCCAGCAGTTTATACGTACAGGGGAAAGAGACCCAGTACTTC.

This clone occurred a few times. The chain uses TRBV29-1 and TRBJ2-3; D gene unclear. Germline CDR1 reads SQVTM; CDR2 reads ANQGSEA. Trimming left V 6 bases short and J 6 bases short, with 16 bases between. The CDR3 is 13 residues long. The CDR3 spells CSVLIPGPDTQYF. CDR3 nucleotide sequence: TGCAGCGTACTCATACCGGGTCCGGATACGCAGTATTTT.

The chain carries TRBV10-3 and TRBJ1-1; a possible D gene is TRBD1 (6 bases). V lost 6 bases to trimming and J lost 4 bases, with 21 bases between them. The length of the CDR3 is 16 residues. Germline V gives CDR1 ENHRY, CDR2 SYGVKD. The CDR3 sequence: CAIRDESGGALTEAFF. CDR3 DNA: TGTGCCATCAGGGACGAATCTGGGGGGGCTCTCACTGAAGCTTTCTTT.

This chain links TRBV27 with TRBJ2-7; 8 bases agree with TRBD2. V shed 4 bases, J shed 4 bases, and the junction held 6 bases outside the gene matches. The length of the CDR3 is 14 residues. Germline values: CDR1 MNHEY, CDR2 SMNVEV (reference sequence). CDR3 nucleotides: TGTGCCAGCAGTTCGATTAGCGGGACTTACGAGCAGTACTTC. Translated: CASSSISGTYEQYF.

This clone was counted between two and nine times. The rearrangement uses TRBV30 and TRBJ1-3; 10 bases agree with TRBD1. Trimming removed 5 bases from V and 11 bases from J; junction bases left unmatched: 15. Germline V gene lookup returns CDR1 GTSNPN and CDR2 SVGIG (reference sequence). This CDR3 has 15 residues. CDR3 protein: CAWGRTGGSLIAIYF. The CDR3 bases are TGTGCCTGGGGGCGGACAGGGGGTAGCCTTATCGCCATATATTTT.